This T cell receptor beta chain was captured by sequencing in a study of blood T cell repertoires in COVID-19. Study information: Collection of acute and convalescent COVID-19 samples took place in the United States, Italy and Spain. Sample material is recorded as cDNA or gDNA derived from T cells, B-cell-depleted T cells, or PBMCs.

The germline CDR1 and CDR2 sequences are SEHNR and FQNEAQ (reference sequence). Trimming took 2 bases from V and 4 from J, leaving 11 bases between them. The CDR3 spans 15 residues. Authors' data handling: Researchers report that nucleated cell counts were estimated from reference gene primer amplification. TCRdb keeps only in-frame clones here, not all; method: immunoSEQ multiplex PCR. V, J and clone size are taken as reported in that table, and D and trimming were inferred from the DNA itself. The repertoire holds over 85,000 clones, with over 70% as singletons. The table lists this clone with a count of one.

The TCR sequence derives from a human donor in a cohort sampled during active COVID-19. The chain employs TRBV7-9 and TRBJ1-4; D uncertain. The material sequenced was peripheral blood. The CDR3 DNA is TGTGCCAGCAGCTTATCTGAGGGCTTTAATGAAAAACTGTTTTTT. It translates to CASSLSEGFNEKLFF. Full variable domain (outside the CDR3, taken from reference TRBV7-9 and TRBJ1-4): DTGVSQNPRHKITKRGQNVTFRCDPISEHNRLYWYRQTLGQGPEFLTYFQNEAQLEKSRLLSDRFSAERPKGSFSTLEIQRTEQGDSAMYLCASSLSEGFNEKLFFGSGTQLSVL.